This record looks at one T cell receptor beta chain sequence and its context. The antigen is not known. These data originate in a study of cytomegalovirus exposure and HLA in healthy donors. With 60 Vbeta and 13 Jbeta primers, the PCR was carried out. Clones were read by immunoSEQ multiplex PCR, and TCRdb kept only the in-frame ones, dropping some. The repertoire holds roughly 99,000 clones, with 75% to 85% as singletons. The germline V gene has CDR1 MNHEY and CDR2 SVGAGI. V was trimmed by 6 bases and J by 3 bases, leaving 17 bases between them. The CDR3 is made up of 15 amino acids. Overall study results and limits: Immune exposure data for these donors was limited to CMV serostatus. In a later analysis, TCR association rates varied by HLA locus: DRB1 most, HLA-C fewest.

The J gene is TRBJ1-1, the V gene TRBV6-5, with a tentative D call TRBD1 (5 bases). The sequenced sample consisted of PBMCs. This TCR was recovered from a male donor in good health and CMV-seropositive. This CDR3 is CASSLGGKVDTEAFF. For the CDR3, the DNA is TGTGCCAGCAGCTTGGGGGGTAAGGTTGACACTGAAGCTTTCTTT.